The rows below give T cell receptor beta chains drawn from one sample of a study of T cell changes during pregnancy in multiple sclerosis. Profiled with immunoSEQ multiplex PCR; TCRdb holds only in-frame clones, not every one. The repertoire includes about 35,000 clones, about 91% of them detected once, and 2.8% sits in the top ten. Sequencing was performed on CD4+ T cells from peripheral blood mononuclear cells, taken in the third trimester of pregnancy. The receptor set was obtained from a female donor in good health, enrolled as a control in a pregnancy study. Each CDR3 is given with its conserved first and last residue. D genes are given only for firm matches. Clone size is stated in some rows and not others, as once, few, many or a class when expanded.

v_gene	j_gene	abundance	d_gene	CDR3nt	CDR3aa
TRBV6-5	TRBJ1-1	.	TRBD1	TGTGCCAGCAGCCAACCAGGGGGCCACCTGGGTGAAGCTTTCTTT	CASSQPGGHLGEAFF
TRBV27	TRBJ2-7	.	.	TGTGCCACCGCTCGGGGAGGGGGATTCGAGCAGTACTTC	CATARGGGFEQYF
TRBV7-7	TRBJ2-7	.	TRBD2	TGTGCTAGCAGCTTAGGACTAGCGGGAGGAAGGAACGAGCAGTACTTC	CASSLGLAGGRNEQYF
TRBV2	TRBJ1-1	.	.	TGTGCCAGCAAATTTTCAGAGAACACTGAAGCTTTCTTT	CASKFSENTEAFF
TRBV11-1	TRBJ2-7	.	TRBD2	TGTGCCAGCAGCTTAAGTTCAGGGACTAGCGTCACCTACGAGCAGTACTTC	CASSLSSGTSVTYEQYF
TRBV7-9	TRBJ2-3	.	TRBD2	TGTGCCAGCAGCTTTAGCGGGGGAAGCACAGATACGCAGTATTTT	CASSFSGGSTDTQYF
TRBV19	TRBJ2-1	.	TRBD1	TGTGCCAGTAGGATACAGGGGGCAAGTTTAGATGAGCAGTTCTTC	CASRIQGASLDEQFF
TRBV7-2	TRBJ1-2	few	.	TGTGCCAGCAGATTAGACAGGAACTATGGCTACACCTTC	CASRLDRNYGYTF
TRBV27	TRBJ2-3	.	TRBD1	TGTGCCAGCAGTGGGGGACAGGGGAAAGGAACAGATACGCAGTATTTT	CASSGGQGKGTDTQYF
TRBV6-6	TRBJ1-4	.	.	TGTGCCAGCAGTTACTCGAGGTTGAGGGAAAAACTGTTTTTT	CASSYSRLREKLFF
TRBV21-1	TRBJ2-7	.	.	TGTGCCAGCAGCAAGAGGTGCCACTACGAGCAGTACTTC	CASSKRCHYEQYF
TRBV5-1	TRBJ2-1	.	.	TGCGCCAGCAGCTTGGGCAGCGGCCTCTCCTACAATGAGCAGTTCTTC	CASSLGSGLSYNEQFF
TRBV7-3	TRBJ2-4	.	.	TGTGCCAGCAGCTTCATACACTTAGTCAAGGGGTGGTACATTCAGTACTTC	CASSFIHLVKGWYIQYF
TRBV18	TRBJ2-7	.	.	TGTGCCAGCTCCTCCCTAAGTTACGAGCAGTACTTC	CASSSLSYEQYF
TRBV19	TRBJ1-1	few	.	TGTGCCAGTACCCATTTGGGGGGTAACACTGAAGCTTTCTTT	CASTHLGGNTEAFF
TRBV28	TRBJ1-2	.	.	TGTGCCAGCAGTCCCCCTCCCGGGACTGCGAATGGCTACACCTTC	CASSPPPGTANGYTF
TRBV10-2	TRBJ1-5	.	.	TGCGCCACCTACAGGGCGCGGGTAGGCAATCAGCCCCAGCATTTT	CATYRARVGNQPQHF
TRBV4-2	TRBJ2-3	.	TRBD2	TGTGCCAGCAGCCAAGAGCCAGCTAGCGGGGGGCGCGGGGACACAGATACGCAGTATTTT	CASSQEPASGGRGDTDTQYF
TRBV2	TRBJ2-3	.	TRBD1	TGTGCCAGCACCGGACAGGTTTCCCGCACAGATACGCAGTATTTT	CASTGQVSRTDTQYF
TRBV2	TRBJ2-1	.	.	TGTGCCAGCAGAAGAAGGGCCGAGGCTAGCGTGGTCTACAATGAGCAGTTCTTC	CASRRRAEASVVYNEQFF
TRBV5-1	TRBJ2-3	.	TRBD1	TGCGCCAGCAGCTCGGGACAGGGGGCGCCGGATACGCAGTATTTT	CASSSGQGAPDTQYF
TRBV28	TRBJ2-1	.	TRBD1	TGTGCCAGCAGCAACTCCGGGACAGGGGGTTTTTCAGGGGGCTACAATGAGCAGTTCTTC	CASSNSGTGGFSGGYNEQFF
TRBV5-1	TRBJ1-2	.	TRBD1	TGCGCCAGCAGCCAGCCGGGACAGGGATCGTCGGGCTACACCTTC	CASSQPGQGSSGYTF
TRBV7-2	TRBJ1-2	.	TRBD1	TGTGCCAGCAGCCTCGGGACAGGCCCGGATGGCTACACCTTC	CASSLGTGPDGYTF
TRBV4-1	TRBJ1-5	.	.	TGCGCCAGCAGCCAAGATCCAGGGACACCAAATCAGCCCCAGCATTTT	CASSQDPGTPNQPQHF
TRBV19	TRBJ2-2	.	.	TGTGCCAGTTCCGACCACGACAAGTACACCGGGGAGCTGTTTTTT	CASSDHDKYTGELFF
TRBV2	TRBJ2-7	.	TRBD2	TGTGCCAGCGAAGGGGCGGTAGGAGCGGGATGGGACGAGCAGTACTTC	CASEGAVGAGWDEQYF
TRBV18	TRBJ2-1	.	.	TGTGCCAGCTCACCCGAAAAGCTCGCCTACAATGAGCAGTTCTTC	CASSPEKLAYNEQFF
TRBV7-3	TRBJ2-2	.	TRBD2	TGTGCCAGCAGCTCGGGACTAGGGGGCACCGGGGAGCTGTTTTTT	CASSSGLGGTGELFF
TRBV7-9	TRBJ2-3	.	.	TGTGCCAGCAGTAGGGGGGATACGCAGTATTTT	CASSRGDTQYF
TRBV5-1	TRBJ1-4	.	.	TGCGCCAGCAGCTTGTTTGGTAGGGGCACTGAAAAACTGTTTTTT	CASSLFGRGTEKLFF
TRBV19	TRBJ1-2	once	TRBD1	TGTGCCAGTAGTATACATACAGGGGGCGCGGACTATGGCTACACCTTC	CASSIHTGGADYGYTF
TRBV5-6	TRBJ1-1	.	TRBD1	TGTGCCAGCAGCGGACGAGGGACAGGGGGCGCCGAGAACACTGAAGCTTTCTTT	CASSGRGTGGAENTEAFF
TRBV19	TRBJ2-7	.	.	TGTGCCAGTCCGATCCAGGGGCGAAAGTCCTACGAGCAGTACTTC	CASPIQGRKSYEQYF
TRBV18	TRBJ2-3	.	.	TGTGCCAGCTCACCGGGCAGGTCCACAGATACGCAGTATTTT	CASSPGRSTDTQYF
TRBV14	TRBJ2-1	.	TRBD1	TGTGCCAGCAGCCACATAACAGGGGGTAGGAATGCGAATGAGCAGTTCTTC	CASSHITGGRNANEQFF
TRBV5-1	TRBJ1-1	.	.	TGCGCCAGCAGCTTAAGGACAATGAACACTGAAGCTTTCTTT	CASSLRTMNTEAFF
TRBV28	TRBJ1-1	medium-sized	.	TGTGCCAGCAAGAGCGTGAACACTGAAGCTTTCTTT	CASKSVNTEAFF
TRBV5-1	TRBJ2-3	.	.	TGCGCCAGCAGCTTAACTAGCCTAGATACGCAGTATTTT	CASSLTSLDTQYF
TRBV27	TRBJ2-5	.	TRBD2	TGTGCCACCTCGGGGGGATCGGGGGAGACCCAGTACTTC	CATSGGSGETQYF
TRBV5-1	TRBJ2-1	.	.	TGCGCCAGCAGCTTCTCGTTGAGCTCCTACAATGAGCAGTTCTTC	CASSFSLSSYNEQFF
TRBV4-1	TRBJ1-2	.	TRBD1	TGCGCCAGCAGCCAAGAAACAGGGGGCTATGGCTACACCTTC	CASSQETGGYGYTF
TRBV6-5	TRBJ1-1	.	TRBD1	TGTGCCAGCACCTACGGGACAGGGGACACTGAAGCTTTCTTT	CASTYGTGDTEAFF